This T cell receptor (beta chain) was sequenced during a study of cytomegalovirus exposure and HLA in healthy donors. Study findings and constraints: Association of a missense DCLRE1C variant with TCR beta V- and J-gene trimming was reported in a later analysis. There were 160 or so TCR beta chains listed as cytomegalovirus-associated.

Germline V gives CDR1 MNHNY, CDR2 SVGAGI (reference sequence). V lost 6 bases and J 2 bases, leaving 10 bases between the germline ends. The CDR3 runs to 13 residues. PCR used 60 Vbeta primers and 13 Jbeta primers. The table came from immunoSEQ multiplex PCR; TCRdb's copy has only in-frame clones and leaves some out. The sample has more than 100,000 clones, about 61% seen once. Comment on this clone: Its cognate antigen is unknown.

The material sequenced was PBMCs. The chain uses TRBV6-6 and TRBJ1-2; tentatively, D is TRBD1 (6 bases). The receptor's source is a middle-aged woman in good health and CMV-seronegative. The CDR3 nucleotides read TGTGCCAGCAGCCGAGGACAGAACTATGGCTACACCTTC. Its protein product is CASSRGQNYGYTF.